A single sample is the source of the 32 T cell receptor beta chains below, sequenced in a study of PD-1 blockade in mismatch repair-deficient tumors (dated by TCRdb to 2015 to 2018). To prepare the library, the immunoSEQ multiplex PCR assay was applied. Not all clones reach the TCRdb copy of this immuneACCESS table, which keeps in-frame sequences only. Checked studies attribute under half of the gap to unresolved V genes and leave the rest unexplained. The sample has roughly 120,000 clones on record, about 80% of them singletons. Together, the top ten hold about 4.5% of the sample. The source material was peripheral blood, sampled 60 weeks after starting pembrolizumab. The receptors here all came from an adult with mismatch repair-deficient cancer.

The chain joins TRBV25-1 to TRBJ2-3, with 10 nucleotides matching TRBD1. Germline V gives CDR1 MGHDK, CDR2 SYGVNS. CDR3 length: 15 residues. The J segment lost 4 bases and the V segment lost 5 bases, leaving 6 bases of the junction unmatched. CDR3 DNA: TGTGCCAGCAGTCGGGACAGGGGCAGGCCAGATACGCAGTATTTT. Translating gives CASSRDRGRPDTQYF.

The genes are TRBV6-6 and TRBJ1-1; the D is unclear. V lost 5 bases and J 2 bases, leaving 6 bases between the germline ends. This CDR3 is built from 12 residues. Looked up from germline, CDR1 is MNHNY and CDR2 is SVGAGI (reference sequence). CDR3 coding DNA: TGTGCCAGCAGTCGACCAAACACTGAAGCTTTCTTT. It specifies CASSRPNTEAFF.

The gene calls are TRBV7-2 and TRBJ1-1; D possibly corresponds to TRBD1 (6 bases). This CDR3 is built from 14 residues. Trimming removed 4 bases at V and 5 bases at J, with 14 bases between. The V gene's germline CDR1 is SGHTA and CDR2 FQGNSA. The chain's CDR3 is CASSSTGWGTEAFF. The CDR3 DNA sequence: TGTGCCAGCAGCTCAACAGGGTGGGGGACTGAAGCTTTCTTT.

V usage is TRBV18 and J usage is TRBJ1-3, with 7 bases fitting TRBD1. Germline V gene sequence: CDR1 KGHSH, CDR2 LQKENI. The CDR3 contains 15 residues. The V segment lost 1 base and the J segment 6 bases; nucleotides outside the gene matches: 6. The CDR3 coding sequence is TGTGCCAGCTCACCACAGACAGGGAGGACAAACACCATATATTTT. Its protein is CASSPQTGRTNTIYF.

The chain combines TRBV4-1 with TRBJ2-7; D is tentatively TRBD1 or TRBD2 (6 bases each). V lost 1 base to trimming and J lost 1 base, with 17 bases between them. The length of the CDR3 is 17 residues. CDR1 is MGHRA and CDR2 is YSYEKL in the germline V gene. This CDR3 is CASSQVSKGGPSYEQYF. CDR3 sequence (DNA): TGCGCCAGCAGCCAAGTCTCAAAAGGGGGGCCGTCCTACGAGCAGTACTTC.

This rearrangement joins TRBV2 to TRBJ1-5, with TRBD1 identical over 7 bases. The CDR3 has 15 residues. Looked up from germline, CDR1 is SNHLY and CDR2 is FYNNEI. V trimming: 1 base; J trimming: 6 bases; junction bases outside the gene matches: 6. The CDR3 region is CASSEGQGVSQPQHF. In DNA form, the CDR3 reads TGTGCCAGCAGTGAAGGCCAGGGGGTAAGTCAGCCCCAGCATTTT. Complete variable domain (other parts from reference TRBV2 and TRBJ1-5): EPEVTQTPSHQVTQMGQEVILRCVPISNHLYFYWYRQILGQKVEFLVSFYNNEISEKSEIFDDQFSVERPDGSNFTLKIRSTKLEDSAMYFCASSEGQGVSQPQHFGDGTRLSIL.

This chain links TRBV19 with TRBJ2-7, with 7 bases that match TRBD1. CDR3 length: 15 residues. The germline V gene encodes CDR1 LNHDA and CDR2 SQIVND (reference sequence). The ends lost 2 bases at V and 5 bases at J; junction bases unmatched: 9. The CDR3 sequence is CASSIRQGEANEQYF. As DNA, the CDR3 is TGTGCCAGTAGTATAAGACAGGGAGAAGCCAACGAGCAGTACTTC.

V is TRBV6-1 and J is TRBJ2-2; TRBD2 aligns across 8 bases. J lost 0 bases, V lost 2 bases, and 5 bases had no gene match. CDR1 MNHNS and CDR2 SASEGT come from the germline V gene. The CDR3 length is 17 residues. Here the CDR3 DNA reads TGTGCCAGCAGTGAACATGTCGGGAGGGCGAACACCGGGGAGCTGTTTTTT. As protein: CASSEHVGRANTGELFF.

This chain connects TRBV5-1 to TRBJ1-2; D is ambiguous. Per the germline V gene, CDR1 is SGHRS and CDR2 is YFSETQ. The CDR3 loop spans 15 amino acids. V was pared by 0 bases and J by 8 bases, with 17 bases between. The CDR3 here is CASSLGMDPRGGYTF. The CDR3 DNA reads TGCGCCAGCAGCTTGGGCATGGACCCCCGAGGGGGCTACACCTTC.

The chain couples TRBV27 to TRBJ2-3; 8 nucleotides line up with TRBD1. Germline V gene lookup returns CDR1 MNHEY and CDR2 SMNVEV (reference sequence). The trim removed 6 bases at V and 0 bases at J, leaving 8 bases unmatched. The CDR3 spans 16 residues. The CDR3 DNA reads TGTGCCAGCAGCCACAGAACAGGGGGTAGCACAGATACGCAGTATTTT. This codes for CASSHRTGGSTDTQYF.

This clone occurred a few times. The rearrangement links TRBV30 to TRBJ1-1, with D unclear. V lost 1 base to trimming and J lost 1 base, with 7 bases between them. This CDR3 has 13 amino acids. Germline V gene lookup returns CDR1 GTSNPN and CDR2 SVGIG (reference sequence). The CDR3 DNA follows: TGTGCCTGGAGTGGCCAAGCGAACACTGAAGCTTTCTTT. This gives the protein CAWSGQANTEAFF. Together with reference TRBV30 and TRBJ1-1, the CDR3 gives the full variable domain: SQTIHQWPATLVQPVGSPLSLECTVEGTSNPNLYWYRQAAGRGLQLLFYSVGIGQISSEVPQNLSASRPQDRQFILSSKKLLLSDSGFYLCAWSGQANTEAFFGQGTRLTVV.

The V call is TRBV6-5, the J call TRBJ2-1; 7 bases match TRBD2. Trimming took 5 bases from V and 4 from J; bases not matched to a gene: 8. This CDR3 is built from 15 residues. Germline values: CDR1 MNHEY, CDR2 SVGAGI. CDR3 amino acids: CASSRSGPSYNEQFF. In DNA, the CDR3 is TGTGCCAGCAGTCGTAGCGGGCCAAGTTACAATGAGCAGTTCTTC.

This chain connects TRBV18 to TRBJ1-5, with 9 bases lining up with TRBD1. The CDR3 loop spans 18 amino acids. V was pared by 4 bases and J by 4 bases, with 14 bases of the junction left unmatched. Germline CDR1 is KGHSH and CDR2 is LQKENI. CDR3 sequence: CASSLVEYRDRVNQPQHF. The DNA for the CDR3 is TGTGCCAGCTCACTGGTAGAATACCGGGACAGGGTAAATCAGCCCCAGCATTTT.

The chain joins TRBV13 to TRBJ2-5; no clear D. Trimming left V 2 bases short and J 5 bases short, with 9 bases between. Germline V lookup: CDR1 PRHDT, CDR2 FYEKMQ (reference sequence). CDR3 length: 13 amino acids. The CDR3 DNA reads TGTGCCAGCAGCTTAATGGAGTGGGAGACCCAGTACTTC. It codes for CASSLMEWETQYF.

This chain connects TRBV19 to TRBJ2-2; weak D call: TRBD2 (6 bases). Germline V lookup: CDR1 LNHDA, CDR2 SQIVND (reference sequence). The CDR3 has 14 amino acids. The V gene lost 4 bases and the J gene lost 7 bases, with 13 bases spanning the gap. The CDR3 loop reads CASSTAGPGGELFF. The CDR3 coding sequence is TGTGCCAGTAGTACTGCGGGGCCCGGCGGGGAGCTGTTTTTT.

V usage is TRBV7-8 and J usage is TRBJ2-7, with TRBD2 matching over 12 bases. With 5 bases clipped from V and 6 bases from J, the junction kept 14 bases outside the gene matches. Germline-derived CDR1 and CDR2 are SGHVS and FQNEAQ. The CDR3 covers 17 residues. CDR3 nucleotides: TGTGCCAGCAGCGCCCCTAGCGGGAGGGCCGAGATGCGCGAGCAGTACTTC. It translates to CASSAPSGRAEMREQYF.

The rearrangement links TRBV2 to TRBJ1-1; a weak D match, TRBD1 (5 bases). Per germline, CDR1 SNHLY and CDR2 FYNNEI. This CDR3 is 14 amino acids long. Trimming left V 8 bases short and J 11 bases short, with 24 bases between. The CDR3 sequence: CASGDLSVLVSAFF. The CDR3 region has the DNA TGTGCCAGCGGGGACCTCTCAGTGCTTGTTTCGGCTTTCTTT.

The sample holds one count of this clone. One junction end does not reproduce the germline sequence, and a read error may be involved. V usage is TRBV7-7 and J usage is TRBJ2-1; D is unclear. The CDR3 loop spans 16 amino acids. Germline V gene lookup returns CDR1 SSHAT and CDR2 FNYEAQ (reference sequence). The CDR3 nucleotides are TGTGCTAGCACCCCCCTGCTATCCGGCTCCTACAATGAGCAGTTCTTC. Translation: CASTPLLSGSYNEQFF.

The chain couples TRBV6-4 to TRBJ2-1; 12 nucleotides align to TRBD2. The CDR3 runs to 19 residues. The germline CDR1 and CDR2 sequences are MRHNA and SNTAGT. J lost 10 bases, V lost 2 bases, and 18 bases had no gene match. DNA for the CDR3: TGTGCCAGCAGTGACCCGTGGCTAGCGGGAGGGTCGGGGGTGACGGAGCAGTTCTTC. Encoded protein: CASSDPWLAGGSGVTEQFF.

This chain uses TRBV6-1 with TRBJ2-7, with 9 nucleotides matching TRBD1. CDR1 and CDR2 from the germline V gene are MNHNS and SASEGT. With 6 bases clipped from V and 2 bases from J, the junction kept 5 bases outside the gene matches. CDR3 length: 14 residues. The CDR3 DNA follows: TGTGCCAGCAGATTAGGGGACAGGGCCTACGAGCAGTACTTC. Translated: CASRLGDRAYEQYF.

The rearrangement joins TRBV7-3 to TRBJ2-3; a possible D gene is TRBD2 (5 bases). The V end was cut by 0 bases, the J end by 4 bases, with 11 bases between. Germline V gene lookup returns CDR1 SGHTA and CDR2 FQGTGA. There are 15 residues in the CDR3. CDR3 sequence: CASSLTAASSDTQYF. The CDR3 coding sequence is TGTGCCAGCAGCTTAACGGCGGCTAGCTCAGATACGCAGTATTTT.

The CDR3 DNA reads TGCAGCGTTGAGCTGCCGGGGGCGGGCTATGGCTACACCTTC. Translation: CSVELPGAGYGYTF. The rearrangement uses TRBV29-1 and TRBJ1-2; possible D gene TRBD1, 6 bases. Trimming stripped 3 bases from V and 4 bases from J, with 15 bases between. Germline V CDR1 and CDR2: SQVTM, ANQGSEA. The CDR3 is made up of 14 amino acids.

The V gene is TRBV6-6, the J gene TRBJ1-5, with 9 bases that match TRBD1. The CDR3 is 15 residues long. Germline CDR1 is MNHNY and CDR2 is SVGAGI (reference sequence). V dropped 5 bases and J dropped 6; count of bases not matched to a gene: 8. CDR3 DNA sequence: TGTGCCAGCAGTCCGGGACAGGGATATGGTCAGCCCCAGCATTTT. It specifies CASSPGQGYGQPQHF.

In this sample, this clone turned up a few times. The gene calls are TRBV11-2 and TRBJ2-7, with TRBD1 matching 11 bases. Germline lookup yields CDR1 SGHAT and CDR2 FQNNGV. The CDR3 is 15 residues long. The trim removed 4 bases at V and 3 bases at J, leaving 5 bases unmatched. CDR3 protein: CASSSGTGGVYEQYF. The DNA for the CDR3 is TGTGCCAGCAGCTCCGGGACAGGGGGTGTCTACGAGCAGTACTTC.

This clone was seen just once. The rearrangement uses TRBV11-3 and TRBJ1-1; D not certain. The CDR3 has 13 amino acids. The V end lost 5 bases, the J end lost 0 bases, and 7 bases lay between the germline ends. Germline V gene lookup returns CDR1 SGHNT and CDR2 YENEEA. The CDR3: CASSHMMNTEAFF. CDR3 coding DNA: TGTGCCAGCAGCCATATGATGAACACTGAAGCTTTCTTT.

The rearrangement joins TRBV27 to TRBJ2-1; a weak D match, TRBD2 (7 bases). V was pared by 3 bases and J by 8 bases, with 17 bases between. CDR3 size: 15 residues. Germline CDR1 MNHEY, CDR2 SMNVEV (reference sequence). CDR3 residues: CASSFRGGAGYEQFF. For the CDR3, the DNA is TGTGCCAGCAGTTTTAGAGGGGGGGCTGGGTATGAGCAGTTCTTC.

The chain is built from TRBV6-7 and TRBJ1-5; D may be TRBD1 (5 bases). TRBV6-7 is labeled an ORF, and its function is uncertain. CDR3 size: 16 residues. Trimming took 5 bases from V and 6 from J, leaving 20 bases between them. CDR3 nucleotides: TGTGCCAGCAGTGTCGGGACCTCTGTTTCGGGTCAGCCCCAGCATTTT. Its translation is CASSVGTSVSGQPQHF.

This chain links TRBV7-9 with TRBJ2-1, with D uncertain. CDR1 SEHNR and CDR2 FQNEAQ come from the germline V gene (reference sequence). This CDR3 contains 13 residues. The CDR3 DNA follows: TGTGTGTGGCCCTGGCAGAATACCAATGAGCAGTTCTTC. This gives the protein CVWPWQNTNEQFF.

The chain uses TRBV2 and TRBJ2-7; unclear D gene. Trimming left V 1 base short and J 0 bases short, with 10 bases between. CDR1 and CDR2 (germline): SNHLY, FYNNEI. This CDR3 has 15 residues. The CDR3 DNA reads as TGTGCCAGCAGTGAAGGGCTCGGCGCCTCCTACGAGCAGTACTTC. Its protein product is CASSEGLGASYEQYF. Using reference TRBV2 and TRBJ2-7 for the parts outside the CDR3, the full variable domain is EPEVTQTPSHQVTQMGQEVILRCVPISNHLYFYWYRQILGQKVEFLVSFYNNEISEKSEIFDDQFSVERPDGSNFTLKIRSTKLEDSAMYFCASSEGLGASYEQYFGPGTRLTVT.

This clone turned up a few times. This sequence joins TRBV19 and TRBJ2-2; tentative D call: TRBD2 (6 bases). V lost 9 bases and J lost 2, with 16 bases in between. The CDR3 totals 15 residues. Germline loops: CDR1 LNHDA, CDR2 SQIVND (reference sequence). The CDR3 nucleotides read TGTGCCAGCCGGGAGCGGCTAGCCAACACCGGGGAGCTGTTTTTT. It translates to CASRERLANTGELFF.

This clone has only a few counts. This chain joins TRBV27 and TRBJ1-2; D possibly corresponds to TRBD1 (5 bases). Deletions cut 1 base from V and 4 bases from J, with 16 bases between. CDR1 MNHEY and CDR2 SMNVEV come from the germline V gene (reference sequence). CDR3 length: 16 amino acids. CDR3 DNA sequence: TGTGCCAGCAGTTTATTACCCTCGAAGGGGTTCTATGGCTACACCTTC. Translation gives CASSLLPSKGFYGYTF.

Here the CDR3 reads CASSFIGGLKGRGDEQFF. The DNA for the CDR3 is TGTGCCAGCAGCTTCATAGGTGGGCTAAAAGGAAGAGGGGATGAGCAGTTCTTC. V usage is TRBV7-4 and J usage is TRBJ2-1; tentatively, D is TRBD1 or TRBD2 (5 bases each). Trimming pared 3 bases from V and 8 bases from J, leaving 26 bases between. CDR3 length: 18 residues. Per germline, CDR1 SGHVT and CDR2 SQSDAQ.